The next 15 T cell receptor beta chains were all read from a single sample in a study of blood T cell repertoires in COVID-19. TCRdb's table, derived via immunoSEQ multiplex PCR, lists solely in-frame clones and lacks some. The data hold 200,000 to 300,000 clones, with about 82% observed a single time. Sequenced sample: peripheral blood. Receptors originate from an older man with acute or convalescent COVID-19.

This clone was detected ten times or more. The sample carries other DNA sequences with the same CDR3. This sequence joins TRBV6-5 and TRBJ1-6; tentatively, D is TRBD1 (6 bases). From germline, CDR1 is MNHEY and CDR2 SVGAGI. The CDR3 has 15 residues. With 4 bases removed from V and 8 bases from J, the gap between germline ends came to 15 bases. In nucleotides, the CDR3 is TGTGCCAGCAGTTTCCTAGGGGGGGCTTATTCACCCCTCCACTTT. This translates into CASSFLGGAYSPLHF.

The genes are TRBV20-1 and TRBJ1-6, with D perhaps matching TRBD1 (5 bases). In germline, CDR1 is DFQATT, CDR2 SNEGSKA (reference sequence). The V end lost 3 bases, the J end lost 8 bases, and 11 bases lay between the germline ends. This CDR3 contains 13 residues. CDR3 residues: CSASRGEDSPLHF. Written as DNA, the CDR3 is TGCAGTGCTAGTCGGGGGGAGGATTCACCCCTCCACTTT.

J is TRBJ1-4 and V is TRBV19; TRBD1 agrees at 8 bases. The CDR3 runs to 15 residues. Trimming took 4 bases from V and 1 from J; bases not matched to a gene: 2. Germline V lookup: CDR1 LNHDA, CDR2 SQIVND (reference sequence). CDR3 nucleotides: TGTGCCAGTAGTACCGGACAGGGAACTAATGAAAAACTGTTTTTT. This translates into CASSTGQGTNEKLFF.

This clone was found a few times. The chain has TRBV7-6 and TRBJ1-2; TRBD1 agrees at 9 bases. CDR3 length: 15 amino acids. The trim removed 1 base at V and 8 bases at J, leaving 8 bases unmatched. Germline-derived CDR1 and CDR2 are SGHVS and FNYEAQ. CDR3 DNA: TGTGCCAGCAGCTTAGGGACACAGGGGGCGCAAGGCTACACCTTC. It is translated as CASSLGTQGAQGYTF.

The chain joins TRBV28 to TRBJ1-5, with a weak D call TRBD1 (6 bases). Between the trimmed V and J ends, which lost 6 bases and 2 bases, there was a span of 14 bases. The CDR3 has 15 residues. In germline, CDR1 is MDHEN, CDR2 SYDVKM. CDR3 in amino acids: CASRLTGRGNQPQHF. Here the CDR3 DNA reads TGTGCCAGCAGGTTAACAGGGAGGGGCAATCAGCCCCAGCATTTT. The whole variable domain, remainder taken from reference TRBV28 and TRBJ1-5, is DVKVTQSSRYLVKRTGEKVFLECVQDMDHENMFWYRQDPGLGLRLIYFSYDVKMKEKGDIPEGYSVSREKKERFSLILESASTNQTSMYLCASRLTGRGNQPQHFGDGTRLSIL.

This clone was seen once. The rearrangement uses TRBV3-1 (or the pseudogene TRBV3-2) and TRBJ1-5; D is perhaps TRBD1 (5 bases). V was cut by 4 bases and J by 3 bases, with 7 bases left in between. CDR1 LGHDT and CDR2 YNNKEL come from the germline V gene (reference sequence). CDR3 length: 13 amino acids. The CDR3 region is CASSPRDNQPQHF. CDR3 bases: TGTGCCAGCAGCCCCAGGGACAATCAGCCCCAGCATTTT.

This clone has just a few counts. The chain employs TRBV4-2 and TRBJ2-3; 10 positions match TRBD2. V lost 4 bases and J lost 2; bases outside the gene matches: 3. The CDR3 is made up of 15 amino acids. In germline, CDR1 is LGHNA, CDR2 YNFKEQ. CDR3 protein: CASSRGLADTDTQYF. The CDR3 bases are TGTGCCAGCAGCCGCGGACTAGCGGACACAGATACGCAGTATTTT.

This chain uses TRBV5-1 with TRBJ1-4, with D possibly being TRBD1 (5 bases). CDR1 SGHRS and CDR2 YFSETQ come from the germline V gene. V shed 0 bases and J shed 7 bases, with 10 bases lying between them. The CDR3 contains 14 residues. The chain's CDR3 is CASSLGTTGEKLFF. CDR3 DNA: TGCGCCAGCAGCTTGGGGACAACGGGTGAAAAACTGTTTTTT.

The V call is TRBV23-1, the J call TRBJ1-2; weak D call: TRBD1 (6 bases). TRBV23-1 is labeled an ORF, and its function is uncertain. The CDR3 consists of 14 residues. V was cut by 7 bases and J by 3 bases, with 15 bases left in between. CDR3 region: CASTSGTPDYGYTF. CDR3 DNA sequence: TGCGCCAGCACTTCGGGGACACCAGACTATGGCTACACCTTC.

The CDR3 DNA follows: TGTGCCAGCAGTGGCGGGACGCACACCGGGGAGCTGTTTTTT. Translating gives CASSGGTHTGELFF. The rearrangement uses TRBV28 and TRBJ2-2, with D perhaps TRBD2 (6 bases). CDR1 and CDR2 (germline): MDHEN, SYDVKM. Trimming took 5 bases from V and 3 from J, leaving 10 bases between them. This CDR3 region has 14 residues.

This sequence joins TRBV2 and TRBJ1-4; weak D call: TRBD1 (6 bases). The germline V and J ends were trimmed by 7 bases and 3 bases, with 12 bases remaining between them. The V gene's germline CDR1 is SNHLY and CDR2 FYNNEI. There are 14 residues in the CDR3. Here the CDR3 reads CASTWGGSNEKLFF. Here the CDR3 DNA reads TGTGCCAGCACGTGGGGGGGCTCTAATGAAAAACTGTTTTTT.

The gene calls are TRBV14 and TRBJ1-2; the D is unclear. V lost 4 bases, J lost 0 bases, and 6 bases lay in between. Germline values: CDR1 SGHDN, CDR2 FVKESK. This CDR3 has 13 amino acids. The CDR3 nucleotides are TGTGCCAGCAGCCGGAGAGCTAACTATGGCTACACCTTC. It is translated as CASSRRANYGYTF.

The chain recombines TRBV7-2 with TRBJ2-1; maybe TRBD1 (5 bases). Deletions cut 3 bases from V and 5 bases from J, with 14 bases between. The CDR3 sequence is 15 residues long. Germline V lookup: CDR1 SGHTA, CDR2 FQGNSA. The DNA for the CDR3 is TGTGCCAGCAGCTTTTCCCTGGGGCTTGACAATGAGCAGTTCTTC. It translates to CASSFSLGLDNEQFF.

The chain carries TRBV5-1 and TRBJ1-5, with 8 bases matching TRBD1. V gave up 1 base and J gave up 7 bases; unmatched junction bases: 7. Germline-derived CDR1 and CDR2 are SGHRS and YFSETQ. The length of the CDR3 is 15 residues. The CDR3 nucleotides read TGCGCCAGCAGCTTGAATGGACAGGGTAAGCAGCCCCAGCATTTT. Translation gives CASSLNGQGKQPQHF. Based on the CDR3 plus reference TRBV5-1 and TRBJ1-5, the full variable domain is KAGVTQTPRYLIKTRGQQVTLSCSPISGHRSVSWYQQTPGQGLQFLFEYFSETQRNKGNFPGRFSGRQFSNSRSEMNVSTLELGDSALYLCASSLNGQGKQPQHFGDGTRLSIL.

This clone came up once. The J gene is TRBJ2-7, the V gene TRBV2; 9 bases line up with TRBD1. There are 18 residues in the CDR3. The ends lost 7 bases at V and 5 bases at J; junction bases unmatched: 21. Germline CDR1 reads SNHLY; CDR2 reads FYNNEI. CDR3 in DNA: TGTGCCAGCACTCCCCTCCCGGGACAGGGAACCTTCGGCAACGAGCAGTACTTC. Amino acid sequence: CASTPLPGQGTFGNEQYF.